This T cell receptor beta chain appears in the sequencing data of a study of early T cells in non-severe SARS-CoV-2 infection. Study-level background: Alpha and beta chains were unpaired, from unsorted whole-blood bulk RNA.

Trimming removed 4 bases from V and 3 bases from J, with 10 bases in between. Germline CDR1 is GTSNPN and CDR2 is SVGIG (reference sequence). The CDR3 is 12 amino acids. This clonotype has just a few counts. A single record per CDR3 protein comes from TCRdb applying MiXCR to the 5' RACE reads. The data contain some 41,000 distinct CDR3 sequences, 20% to 25% of them seen just once; the ten biggest clones take up under 6%. The chain is built from TRBV30 and TRBJ2-7, with D tentatively TRBD2 (5 bases). The TCR sequence derives from an adult who was a healthcare worker with PCR-confirmed SARS-CoV-2 infection or an uninfected control (not recorded which). The material was whole blood, obtained at baseline. CDR3 bases: TGTGCCTGGACTCGGGGTGGCTACGAGCAGTACTTC. Amino acids: CAWTRGGYEQYF.